The following is a T cell receptor beta chain sequence with its context. This clonotype was counted at least ten times. Its antigen is still unknown. Nothing much larger sits one base from this clone, and base qualities are not available. The library was prepared using 5' RACE. These reads were obtained on a NextSeq 500. In the TCR library protocol, a unique molecular identifier was attached to each TCR cDNA molecule so that PCR and sequencing errors could be corrected. Under the source paper's analysis protocol: TCR identification, UMI-based error correction and CDR3 extraction were all carried out with Decombinator tools. TCRs above a frequency of 2 per 1,000, corresponding to the top 1% of the tumor frequency distribution, were defined as expanded. Each repertoire was subsampled 100 times to 5,000 TCRs, after which Renyi diversity was computed with the R vegan package. CDR3 similarity networks were built from amino acid triplet string-kernel similarity, with CDR3s being connected when pairwise similarity was above 0.82. TCRdb reprocessed the public reads (quality trimming at Q25 with fastp, clone calling with MiXCR) and kept in-frame beta chains. Entries that share a CDR3 protein sequence are merged under the most common genes and DNA. TCRdb assigned the V and J calls; the authors' analysis was not used. The sample table holds 4,000 to 4,500 distinct CDR3 sequences, of which about 9.8% were seen once. The leading ten clones occupy roughly 50% of the sample.

From the cysteine up to the phenylalanine, the CDR3 has a length of 16 residues. The kept DNA is CDR3 alone, 48 bases in frame from the first base. CDR1 MDHEN and CDR2 SYDVKM were looked up in the germline V gene. V is pruned by 2 bases and J by 1 base, leaving 5 bases of the junction without a gene match. This record belongs to a study of spatial heterogeneity in lung cancer (dated by TCRdb to the late 2010s). Background on the whole study: Beta-chain transcripts were consistently detected in greater numbers than alpha-chain transcripts, which likely reflected higher beta-chain transcript abundance. The study quantitatively compared TCR alpha and beta repertoires across multiple tumor regions, matched nontumor lung and blood in non-small cell lung cancer. At surgery, both alpha and beta chains were TCR-sequenced in roughly 200 tumor regions, approximately 64 matched nontumor lung samples and a few dozen PBMC samples. In the raw uncorrected reads, each unique combination of TCR and UMI appeared on average more than ten times. Nonsynonymous mutation counts, determined by whole-exome sequencing of tumor tissue, were related to features of the TCR repertoire.

In light of the paper, this sample's time point label describes: sample taken at primary tumor resection. Whole RNA extracted from tumor and nontumor lung tissue, or from cryopreserved PBMC samples, was used for TCR sequencing without cell sorting. Donors were over 60 patients with early-stage, untreated non-small cell lung cancer from the lung TRACERx cohort. Only patients for whom sufficient RNA was available from at least two tumor regions were selected for TCR sequencing. On the study overall, not on this receptor specifically: Ubiquitous expanded tumor TCRs showed up in blood more often at tumor resection than at routine follow-up. Additional single-cell paired TCR alpha and beta sequencing was considered necessary to confirm, at a functional level, the hypothesis that regional TCRs recognize regional mutations.

The chain uses TRBV28 and TRBJ1-1, and TRBD1 matches 9 of the central bases. This sample comprised PBMCs, obtained at surgery. The TCR was taken from a male donor with early-stage non-small cell lung cancer. The CDR3 loop reads CASSLGSDRGNTEAFF. The nucleotide sequence reads TGTGCCAGCAGTTTAGGGTCGGACAGGGGGAACACTGAAGCTTTCTTT. With all but the CDR3 taken from the reference TRBV28 and TRBJ1-1 genes, the full variable domain is: DVKVTQSSRYLVKRTGEKVFLECVQDMDHENMFWYRQDPGLGLRLIYFSYDVKMKEKGDIPEGYSVSREKKERFSLILESASTNQTSMYLCASSLGSDRGNTEAFFGQGTRLTVV.